This TCR beta chain was found in a study of CD8+ T cells in alopecia areata. Study in general: Oral tofacitinib (5 to 10 mg twice daily) was administered to treated patients.

Isolated RNA was reverse transcribed into cDNA used as the sequencing template. Clones were sequenced by immunoSEQ multiplex PCR, and TCRdb holds only the in-frame ones, with some missing. Of around 250,000 clones listed, 67% are singletons. The V gene's germline CDR1 is MNHEY and CDR2 SMNVEV (reference sequence). V was trimmed by 5 bases and J by 2 bases, leaving 3 bases between them. The CDR3 covers 11 residues. The V and J genes are TRBV27 and TRBJ2-5, with D hard to call. The specimen was CD4+ T cells sorted from blood, collected at week 0. This TCR was recovered from a human donor with alopecia areata. The CDR3 protein is CASSRQETQYF. In DNA, the CDR3 is TGTGCCAGCAGTCGACAAGAGACCCAGTACTTC.